This T cell receptor (beta chain) was identified in a study of vaccination effects on CD4 cells after COVID-19. Study-wide context: Samples were taken post-vaccine, and their median timing was 72 days after the second dose.

The data were produced by immunoSEQ multiplex PCR, yet TCRdb's version contains in-frame clones alone and is incomplete. The sample consists of tens of thousands of clones, about 73% of them appearing once. Turning to this clone: Antigen: not known.

Germline V lookup: CDR1 SGDLS, CDR2 YYNGEE. The CDR3 is 15 amino acids. Trimming left V 4 bases short and J 0 bases short, with 11 bases between. ViraFEST expansion of antigen-specific CD4+ T cells with viral peptide pools preceded sequencing. Culture proceeded for 10 days, and CD4+ T cells were then isolated. Each person got two doses of an mRNA SARS-CoV-2 vaccine, BNT162b2 or mRNA-1273. Each culture had half its medium swapped for IL-2 medium on days 3 and 7. Specimen: CD4+ T cells from PBMCs cultured with HCoV-OC43 spike peptides, collected after COVID-19 vaccination. Documented subset: HCoV-OC43 spike overlapping peptide pool stimulation. The chain carries TRBV9 and TRBJ2-1; D unresolved. This sequence originates from a human donor who received a COVID-19 vaccine. The CDR3, as DNA: TGTGCCAGCAGCCCATCGGTGAGCTCCTACAATGAGCAGTTCTTC. It yields the protein CASSPSVSSYNEQFF.